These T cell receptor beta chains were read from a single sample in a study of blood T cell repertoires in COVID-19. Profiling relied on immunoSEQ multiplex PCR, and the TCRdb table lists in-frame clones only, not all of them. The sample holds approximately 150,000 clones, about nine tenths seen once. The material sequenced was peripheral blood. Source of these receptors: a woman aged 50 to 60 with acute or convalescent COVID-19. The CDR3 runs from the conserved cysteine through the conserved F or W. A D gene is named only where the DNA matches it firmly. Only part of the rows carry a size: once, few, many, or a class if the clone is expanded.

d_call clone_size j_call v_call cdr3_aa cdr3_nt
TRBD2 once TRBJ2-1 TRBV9 CASSRAGDSYNEQFF TGTGCCAGCAGCAGAGCGGGAGACTCCTACAATGAGCAGTTCTTC
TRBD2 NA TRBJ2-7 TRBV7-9 CASSLGTSGRSYF TGTGCCAGCAGCTTAGGGACTAGCGGGAGGTCGTACTTC
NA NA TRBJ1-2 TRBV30 CAWSVLGQGIFYGYTF TGTGCCTGGAGTGTATTAGGGCAGGGGATTTTTTATGGCTACACCTTC
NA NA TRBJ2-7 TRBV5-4 CASRYQAGPGDEQYF TGTGCCAGCAGGTACCAAGCGGGGCCAGGGGACGAGCAGTACTTC
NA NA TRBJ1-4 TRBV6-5 CASSRGGQREKLFF TGTGCCAGCAGTAGGGGTGGTCAAAGGGAAAAACTGTTTTTT
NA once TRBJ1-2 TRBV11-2 CASRMGGPDYGYTF TGTGCCAGCAGGATGGGGGGACCTGACTATGGCTACACCTTC
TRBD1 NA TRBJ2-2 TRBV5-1 CASSGQGNTGELFF TGCGCCAGCAGCGGACAGGGGAACACCGGGGAGCTGTTTTTT
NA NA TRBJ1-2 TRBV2 CASRRQFYGYTF TGTGCCAGCAGGAGACAGTTCTATGGCTACACCTTC
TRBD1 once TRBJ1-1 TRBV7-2 CASTPGQGAWNTEAFF TGTGCCAGCACCCCCGGACAGGGGGCATGGAACACTGAAGCTTTCTTT
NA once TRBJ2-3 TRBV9 CASSVEGGGRGTDTQYF TGTGCCAGCAGCGTAGAAGGAGGGGGCCGGGGGACAGATACGCAGTATTTT
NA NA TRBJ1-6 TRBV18 CASSQGHLNSPLHF TGTGCCAGCTCACAGGGACACCTGAATTCACCCCTCCACTTT
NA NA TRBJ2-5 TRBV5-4 CASRRGGAEETQYF TGTGCCAGCCGGAGAGGGGGGGCCGAAGAGACCCAGTACTTC
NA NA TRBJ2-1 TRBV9 CASSHSSDSYNEQFF TGTGCCAGCAGCCACTCTAGCGATTCCTACAATGAGCAGTTCTTC
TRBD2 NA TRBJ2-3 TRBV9 CASSPREGITDTQYF TGTGCCAGCAGCCCCCGGGAGGGAATTACAGATACGCAGTATTTT
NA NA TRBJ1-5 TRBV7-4 CASSLARRGNSQPQHF TGTGCCAGCAGCTTAGCGCGTAGGGGTAATAGTCAGCCCCAGCATTTT
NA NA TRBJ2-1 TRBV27 CASSLSIWGDNEQFF TGTGCCAGCAGTTTATCGATCTGGGGCGACAATGAGCAGTTCTTC
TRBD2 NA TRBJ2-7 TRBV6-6 CASSYGGGAPYEQYF TGTGCCAGCAGTTACGGCGGGGGGGCCCCCTACGAGCAGTACTTC
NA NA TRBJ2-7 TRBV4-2 CASSQVLSGEQYF TGTGCCAGCAGCCAAGTCCTTTCGGGGGAGCAGTACTTC
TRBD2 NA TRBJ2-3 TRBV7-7 CASSFQRGDTQYF TGTGCCAGCAGCTTTCAGCGGGGGGATACGCAGTATTTT
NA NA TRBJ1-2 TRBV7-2 CASSEYRDGHGYTF TGTGCCAGCAGCGAGTACAGGGACGGCCATGGCTACACCTTC
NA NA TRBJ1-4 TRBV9 CASSVGDREGEKLFF TGTGCCAGCAGCGTAGGGGACCGGGAGGGTGAAAAACTGTTTTTT
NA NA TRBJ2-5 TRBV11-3 CASSQSKRTDQETQYF TGTGCCAGCAGCCAGTCAAAGAGGACAGACCAAGAGACCCAGTACTTC
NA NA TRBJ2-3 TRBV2 CASSEVRGTTDTQYF TGTGCCAGCAGTGAAGTAAGAGGAACAACAGATACGCAGTATTTT
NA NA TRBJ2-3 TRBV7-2 CASGRSSTDTQYF TGTGCCAGCGGCCGTTCTAGCACAGATACGCAGTATTTT
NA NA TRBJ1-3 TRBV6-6 CASTRLSGNTIYF TGTGCCAGCACTCGACTCTCTGGAAACACCATATATTTT
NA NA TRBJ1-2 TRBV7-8 CASSLTENLYGYTF TGTGCCAGCAGCTTAACAGAAAATCTTTATGGCTACACCTTC
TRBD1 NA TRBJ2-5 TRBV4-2 CASSQGTANQETQYF TGTGCCAGCAGCCAGGGGACAGCCAACCAAGAGACCCAGTACTTC
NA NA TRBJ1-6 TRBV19 CASSIRADPYNSPLHF TGTGCCAGTAGTATAAGAGCGGACCCCTATAATTCACCCCTCCACTTT
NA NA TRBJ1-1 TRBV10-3 CAIRDSRAGAMNTEAFF TGTGCCATCAGGGACAGCCGAGCAGGAGCCATGAACACTGAAGCTTTCTTT
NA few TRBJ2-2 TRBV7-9 CASSSYGVLSGELFF TGTGCCAGCAGCTCGTACGGGGTTCTATCCGGGGAGCTGTTTTTT
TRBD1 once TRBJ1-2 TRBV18 CASSADRDYGYTF TGTGCCAGCTCAGCGGACAGGGACTATGGCTACACCTTC
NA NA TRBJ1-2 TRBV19 CASSTGESYGYTF TGTGCCAGTAGTACCGGAGAATCCTATGGCTACACCTTC
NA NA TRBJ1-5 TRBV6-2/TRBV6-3 CASSYAGQPQHF TGTGCCAGCAGTTACGCAGGGCAGCCCCAGCATTTT
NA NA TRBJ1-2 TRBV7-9 CASSPSGSEAGYTF TGTGCCAGCAGCCCGTCCGGGTCCGAGGCAGGCTACACCTTC
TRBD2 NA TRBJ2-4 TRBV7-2 CASSLGLAGGHIQYF TGTGCCAGCAGCTTAGGGTTAGCGGGAGGGCACATTCAGTACTTC
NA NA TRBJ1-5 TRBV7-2 CASSLFFGGNQPQHF TGTGCCAGCAGCTTGTTTTTCGGGGGCAATCAGCCCCAGCATTTT
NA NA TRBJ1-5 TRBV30 CAWSVQSGPHQPQHF TGTGCCTGGAGTGTTCAATCCGGTCCACATCAGCCCCAGCATTTT
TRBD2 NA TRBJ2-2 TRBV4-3 CASSLILTGGPGELFF TGCGCCAGCAGCCTCATCCTCACGGGGGGGCCTGGGGAGCTGTTTTTT